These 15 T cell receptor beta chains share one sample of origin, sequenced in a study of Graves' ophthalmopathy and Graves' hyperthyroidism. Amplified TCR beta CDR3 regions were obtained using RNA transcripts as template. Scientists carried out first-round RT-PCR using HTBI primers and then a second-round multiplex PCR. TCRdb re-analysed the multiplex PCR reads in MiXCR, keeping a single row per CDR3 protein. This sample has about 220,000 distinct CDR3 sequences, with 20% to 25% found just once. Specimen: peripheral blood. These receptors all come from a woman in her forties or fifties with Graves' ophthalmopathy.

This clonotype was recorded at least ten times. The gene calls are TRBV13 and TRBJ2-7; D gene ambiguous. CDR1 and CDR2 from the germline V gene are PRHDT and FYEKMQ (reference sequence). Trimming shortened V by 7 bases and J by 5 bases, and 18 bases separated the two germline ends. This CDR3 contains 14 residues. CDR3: CASTLGRYDHEQYF. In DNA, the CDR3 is TGTGCCAGCACCCTTGGCAGGTACGACCACGAGCAGTACTTC.

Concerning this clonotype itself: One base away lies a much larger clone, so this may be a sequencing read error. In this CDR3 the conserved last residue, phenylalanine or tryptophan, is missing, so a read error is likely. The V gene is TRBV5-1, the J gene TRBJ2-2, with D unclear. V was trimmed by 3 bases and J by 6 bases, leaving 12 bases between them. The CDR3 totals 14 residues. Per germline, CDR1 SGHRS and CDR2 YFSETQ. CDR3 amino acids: CASSSRHGSGELFL. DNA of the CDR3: TGCGCCAGCAGCTCCCGACATGGATCCGGGGAGCTGTTTCTT.

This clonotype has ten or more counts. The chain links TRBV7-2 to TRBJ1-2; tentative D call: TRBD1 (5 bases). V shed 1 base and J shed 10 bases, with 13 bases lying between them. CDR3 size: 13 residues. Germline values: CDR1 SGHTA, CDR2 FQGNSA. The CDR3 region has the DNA TGTGCCAGCAGCTTAGAGGCAGGGTACCCCTACACCTTC. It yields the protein CASSLEAGYPYTF.

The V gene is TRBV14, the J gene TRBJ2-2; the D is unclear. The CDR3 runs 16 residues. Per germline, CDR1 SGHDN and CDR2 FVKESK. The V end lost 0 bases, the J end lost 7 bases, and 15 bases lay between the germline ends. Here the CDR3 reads CASSQDLLFGGGELFF. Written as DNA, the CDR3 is TGTGCCAGCAGCCAAGATTTGTTATTCGGCGGCGGGGAGCTGTTTTTT.

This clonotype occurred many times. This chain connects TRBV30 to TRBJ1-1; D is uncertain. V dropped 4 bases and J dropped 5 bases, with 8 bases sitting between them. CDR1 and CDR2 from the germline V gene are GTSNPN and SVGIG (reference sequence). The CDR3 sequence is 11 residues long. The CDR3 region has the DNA TGTGCCTGGATTTTTGGGACTGAAGCTTTCTTT. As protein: CAWIFGTEAFF.

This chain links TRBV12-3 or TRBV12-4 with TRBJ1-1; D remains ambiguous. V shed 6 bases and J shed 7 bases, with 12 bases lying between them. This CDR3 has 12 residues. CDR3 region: CASRGLLDEAFF. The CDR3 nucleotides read TGTGCCAGCAGGGGGTTGTTGGATGAAGCTTTCTTT.

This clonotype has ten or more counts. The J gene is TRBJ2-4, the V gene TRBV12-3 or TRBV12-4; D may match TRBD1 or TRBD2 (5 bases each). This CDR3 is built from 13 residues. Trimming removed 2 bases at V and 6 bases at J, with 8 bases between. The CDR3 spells CASSLQGRNIQYF. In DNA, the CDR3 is TGTGCCAGCAGTTTACAGGGACGAAACATTCAGTACTTC.

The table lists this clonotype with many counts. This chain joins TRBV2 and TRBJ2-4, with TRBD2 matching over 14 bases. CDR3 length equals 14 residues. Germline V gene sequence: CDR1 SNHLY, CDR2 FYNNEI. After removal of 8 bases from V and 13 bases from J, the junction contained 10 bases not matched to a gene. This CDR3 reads CASAPGLAGAGQYF. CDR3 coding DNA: TGTGCCAGCGCTCCGGGACTAGCGGGAGCGGGACAGTACTTC.

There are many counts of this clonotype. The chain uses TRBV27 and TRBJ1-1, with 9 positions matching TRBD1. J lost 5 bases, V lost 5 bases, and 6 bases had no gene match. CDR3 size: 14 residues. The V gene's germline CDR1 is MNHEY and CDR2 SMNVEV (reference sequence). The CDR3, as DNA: TGTGCCAGCAGTCTCGGAGGGACAGGGACTGAAGCTTTCTTT. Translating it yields CASSLGGTGTEAFF.

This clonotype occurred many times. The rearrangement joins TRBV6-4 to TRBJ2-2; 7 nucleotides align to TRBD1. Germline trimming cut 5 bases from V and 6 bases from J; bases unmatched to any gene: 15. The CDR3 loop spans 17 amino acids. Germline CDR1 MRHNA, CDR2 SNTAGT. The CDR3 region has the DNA TGTGCCAGCAGTACAAAGGACAGGTCGGGGTGGGCCGGGGAGCTGTTTTTT. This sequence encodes CASSTKDRSGWAGELFF.

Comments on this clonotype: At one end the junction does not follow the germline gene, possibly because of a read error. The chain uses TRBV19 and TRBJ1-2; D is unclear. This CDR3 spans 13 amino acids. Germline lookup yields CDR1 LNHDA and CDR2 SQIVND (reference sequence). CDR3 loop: CASTVHLVYGYIF. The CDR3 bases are TGTGCCAGTACGGTACACCTCGTCTATGGCTACATCTTC. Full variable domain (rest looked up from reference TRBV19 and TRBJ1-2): DGGITQSPKYLFRKEGQNVTLSCEQNLNHDAMYWYRQDPGQGLRLIYYSQIVNDFQKGDIAEGYSVSREKKESFPLTVTSAQKNPTAFYLCASTVHLVYGYIFGSGTRLTVV.

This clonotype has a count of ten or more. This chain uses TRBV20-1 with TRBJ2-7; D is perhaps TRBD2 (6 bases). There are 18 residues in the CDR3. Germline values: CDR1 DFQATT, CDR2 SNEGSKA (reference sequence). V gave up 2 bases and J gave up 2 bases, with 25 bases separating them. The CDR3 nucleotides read TGCAGTGCTAGAAGCTTAGGGTCGAGGGCGCGGGGAGCCTACGAGCAGTACTTC. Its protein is CSARSLGSRARGAYEQYF.

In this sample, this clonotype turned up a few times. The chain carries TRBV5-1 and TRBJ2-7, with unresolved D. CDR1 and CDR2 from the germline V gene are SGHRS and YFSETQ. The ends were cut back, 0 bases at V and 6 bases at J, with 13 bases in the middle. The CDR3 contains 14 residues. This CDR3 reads CASSLDSGSGEQYF. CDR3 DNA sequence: TGCGCCAGCAGCTTGGATTCCGGGTCTGGCGAGCAGTACTTC.

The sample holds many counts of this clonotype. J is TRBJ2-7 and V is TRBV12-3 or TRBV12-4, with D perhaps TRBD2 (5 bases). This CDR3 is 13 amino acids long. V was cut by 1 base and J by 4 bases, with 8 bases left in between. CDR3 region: CASSLGRTYEQYF. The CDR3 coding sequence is TGTGCCAGCAGTTTAGGGAGGACTTACGAGCAGTACTTC.

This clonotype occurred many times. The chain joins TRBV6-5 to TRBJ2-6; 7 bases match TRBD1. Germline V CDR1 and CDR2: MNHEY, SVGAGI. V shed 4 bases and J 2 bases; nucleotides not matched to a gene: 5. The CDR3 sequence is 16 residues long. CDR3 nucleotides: TGTGCCAGCAGTTCACAGGGGAATCCTGGGGCCAACGTCCTGACTTTC. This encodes CASSSQGNPGANVLTF.